The 9 T cell receptor beta chains listed next were all sequenced from one sample in a study of beta chain features in type 1 diabetes. Every bit of the isolated RNA underwent reverse transcription, so sequencing read expressed TCRB transcripts. Profiled with immunoSEQ multiplex PCR; TCRdb holds only in-frame clones, not every one. The sample holds fewer than 250,000 clones, 9.6% seen once. Sequences were obtained from naive CD4+ T cells from blood. Receptors originate from a woman younger than 35 in good health.

This clone was observed a handful of times. The chain couples TRBV19 to TRBJ2-5; the match to TRBD2 covers 10 bases. V shed 4 bases and J 2 bases; nucleotides not matched to a gene: 7. Germline assignment: CDR1 LNHDA and CDR2 SQIVND (reference sequence). The CDR3 is 16 residues long. CDR3 sequence: CASSTISGGPQETQYF. In DNA form, the CDR3 reads TGTGCCAGTAGTACTATTAGCGGGGGGCCTCAAGAGACCCAGTACTTC.

The chain carries TRBV5-5 and TRBJ1-6; a weak D match, TRBD1 (5 bases). From germline, CDR1 is SGHKS and CDR2 YYEKEE (reference sequence). This CDR3 is built from 15 residues. The ends were cut back, 4 bases at V and 9 bases at J, with 17 bases in the middle. The CDR3 spells CASSQLGLTSSPLHF. The CDR3 DNA follows: TGTGCCAGCAGCCAGTTGGGACTAACAAGTTCACCCCTCCACTTT.

The chain carries TRBV28 and TRBJ2-7; 7 bases are a match to TRBD1. The CDR3 contains 16 residues. Germline CDR1 reads MDHEN; CDR2 reads SYDVKM. After removal of 4 bases from V and 0 bases from J, the junction contained 9 bases not matched to a gene. The CDR3 DNA reads TGTGCCAGCAGTTCACCGACAGGGTTTGGCTCCTACGAGCAGTACTTC. As protein: CASSSPTGFGSYEQYF.

CDR3 sequence reads: CASSLSNGYLLGYTF. The CDR3 DNA sequence: TGTGCCAGCAGCTTATCAAATGGTTACCTATTAGGCTACACCTTC. The chain links TRBV7-9 to TRBJ1-2; no firm D call. Germline V gene lookup returns CDR1 SEHNR and CDR2 FQNEAQ (reference sequence). Trimming removed 2 bases from V and 8 bases from J, with 18 bases in between. The length of the CDR3 is 15 residues.

The chain is built from TRBV10-2 and TRBJ2-7; unclear D gene. Trimming removed 4 bases from V and 0 bases from J, with 13 bases in between. Looked up from germline, CDR1 is WSHSY and CDR2 is SAAADI. The CDR3 sequence is 15 residues long. The CDR3 sequence: CASSGQASSSYEQYF. The CDR3 nucleotides are TGCGCCAGCAGTGGGCAGGCTTCGAGCTCCTACGAGCAGTACTTC.

The chain combines TRBV7-2 with TRBJ1-5; 9 bases align to TRBD1. The trim removed 6 bases at V and 6 bases at J, leaving 9 bases unmatched. The CDR3 runs 15 residues. Germline assignment: CDR1 SGHTA and CDR2 FQGNSA. In DNA form, the CDR3 reads TGTGCCAGCAGTTTTCGGACAGGGGTTGGTCAGCCCCAGCATTTT. It yields the protein CASSFRTGVGQPQHF.

The chain has TRBV30 and TRBJ2-7; TRBD2 might be the D (6 bases). The length of the CDR3 is 13 residues. The germline CDR1 and CDR2 sequences are GTSNPN and SVGIG (reference sequence). V lost 2 bases, J lost 2 bases, and 10 bases lay in between. The chain's CDR3 is CAWSRSSAYEQYF. CDR3 bases: TGTGCCTGGAGTAGGTCTAGCGCCTACGAGCAGTACTTC.

The genes are TRBV5-1 and TRBJ1-5; a weak D match, TRBD1 (6 bases). Germline lookup yields CDR1 SGHRS and CDR2 YFSETQ. Deletions cut 6 bases from V and 2 bases from J, with 21 bases between. The length of the CDR3 is 17 residues. The CDR3 DNA reads as TGCGCCAGCAAGTGGGGGGGCGGACGGCATCGCAATCAGCCCCAGCATTTT. Translated: CASKWGGGRHRNQPQHF.

This clone has ten or more counts. V gene TRBV30 combines with J gene TRBJ2-6; D is uncertain. This CDR3 has 13 residues. V was clipped by 3 bases and J by 0 bases, with 3 bases between them. Per the germline V gene, CDR1 is GTSNPN and CDR2 is SVGIG (reference sequence). The CDR3 bases are TGTGCCTGGAGCGGCTCTGGGGCCAACGTCCTGACTTTC. It translates to CAWSGSGANVLTF.